What follows describes a single T cell receptor beta chain. What it binds is unknown. This sample is drawn from a study of shared clonotypes between healthy human individuals. General study results and limits: The sole specimen, blood, was sampled, and tissue repertoires likely differ. The authors expected sequencing depth to affect clonotype sharing among donors.

CDR1 and CDR2 (germline): SGHDN, FVKESK. V was cut by 4 bases and J by 2 bases, with 7 bases left in between. The CDR3 is made up of 13 amino acids. Original handling: Filtering of immunoSEQ junctional sequences could not match full-length read filtering. Method: immunoSEQ multiplex PCR; TCRdb's copy keeps in-frame clones and lacks some. V, J and clone size were drawn from that table, and D and trimming were deduced from the DNA. The sample yields 1,500,000 or so clones, 98% to 99% seen once. CD45RA-negative memory and CD45RA+ naive subsets were split from the CD4+ cells. The chain is built from TRBV14 and TRBJ2-3, with no clear D. Sequences were obtained from naive CD4+ T cells sorted from blood. Subset here: CD45RA+ positively selected. The source of this sequence is a man in his thirties or forties in good health. Here the CDR3 reads CASSPWDTDTQYF. Here the CDR3 DNA reads TGTGCCAGCAGCCCTTGGGACACAGATACGCAGTATTTT.